These 30 T cell receptor beta chains originate from one sample sequenced in a study of T cell repertoires and HLA-DP antigens. The antigens for these receptors are not known. Some clones are missing from TCRdb's copy, which holds only in-frame ones; the method was immunoSEQ multiplex PCR. The sample shows about 110,000 clones, roughly 92% of them seen only once. The specimen was CD4+ T cells from PBMCs. Receptor source: a woman between 18 and 29 years old in good health and CMV-seronegative.

This chain links TRBV18 with TRBJ2-7; TRBD1 matches 11 bases. This CDR3 is 15 amino acids long. J lost 7 bases, V lost 2 bases, and 7 bases had no gene match. Germline CDR1 and CDR2: KGHSH and LQKENI. CDR3 amino acids: CASSPGGQGVREQYF. Written as DNA, the CDR3 is TGTGCCAGCTCACCAGGGGGACAGGGGGTTCGTGAGCAGTACTTC.

There are a few counts of this clone. The CDR3 protein is CASSYSGAGGNSPLHF. CDR3 sequence (DNA): TGTGCCAGCAGTTACTCCGGGGCAGGGGGTAATTCACCCCTCCACTTT. V is TRBV6-5 and J is TRBJ1-6, with 7 bases that match TRBD1. This CDR3 is 16 amino acids long. V dropped 0 bases and J dropped 6; count of bases not matched to a gene: 5. Germline V gene lookup returns CDR1 MNHEY and CDR2 SVGAGI.

The CDR3 loop reads CASSPLTVDGYTF. CDR3 nucleotides: TGTGCCAGCAGCCCATTGACCGTGGACGGCTACACCTTC. This chain connects TRBV9 to TRBJ1-2; no firm D call. This CDR3 spans 13 amino acids. V shed 4 bases and J shed 8 bases, with 15 bases lying between them. The V gene's germline CDR1 is SGDLS and CDR2 YYNGEE.

The chain is built from TRBV27 and TRBJ2-7, with D perhaps given as TRBD1 or TRBD2 (5 bases each). V was cut by 0 bases and J by 4 bases, with 13 bases left in between. The CDR3 totals 15 residues. From germline, CDR1 is MNHEY and CDR2 SMNVEV (reference sequence). The CDR3 here is CASSLSGRGVYEQYF. As DNA, the CDR3 is TGTGCCAGCAGTTTATCGGGTAGGGGAGTTTACGAGCAGTACTTC.

The chain combines TRBV28 with TRBJ1-4, with D maybe TRBD1 (5 bases). From germline, CDR1 is MDHEN and CDR2 SYDVKM. The CDR3 spans 16 residues. V was pared by 3 bases and J by 6 bases, with 17 bases between. The CDR3 is CASSLHAGRGDEKLFF. The CDR3 DNA follows: TGTGCCAGCAGTTTGCATGCAGGGAGAGGGGATGAAAAACTGTTTTTT. Based on the CDR3 plus reference TRBV28 and TRBJ1-4, the full variable domain is DVKVTQSSRYLVKRTGEKVFLECVQDMDHENMFWYRQDPGLGLRLIYFSYDVKMKEKGDIPEGYSVSREKKERFSLILESASTNQTSMYLCASSLHAGRGDEKLFFGSGTQLSVL.

CDR3 sequence (DNA): TGTGCCAGCAGCCTATCTGGGCAGGTCCGGGAGACCCAGTACTTC. Protein sequence: CASSLSGQVRETQYF. The genes are TRBV9 and TRBJ2-5; the D is unclear. CDR3 length: 15 amino acids. Looked up from germline, CDR1 is SGDLS and CDR2 is YYNGEE. V was clipped by 4 bases and J by 5 bases, with 18 bases between them.

The chain links TRBV28 to TRBJ2-1; D is undetermined. The CDR3 extends over 15 amino acids. The V gene lost 0 bases and the J gene lost 4 bases, with 10 bases spanning the gap. The germline gives CDR1 MDHEN, CDR2 SYDVKM. The DNA for the CDR3 is TGTGCCAGCAGTTTATGGGGTGGCGGTTACAATGAGCAGTTCTTC. Translation: CASSLWGGGYNEQFF. Together with reference TRBV28 and TRBJ2-1, the CDR3 gives the full variable domain: DVKVTQSSRYLVKRTGEKVFLECVQDMDHENMFWYRQDPGLGLRLIYFSYDVKMKEKGDIPEGYSVSREKKERFSLILESASTNQTSMYLCASSLWGGGYNEQFFGPGTRLTVL.

The table lists this clone with a count of one. V usage is TRBV7-2 and J usage is TRBJ2-2, with 8 bases identical to TRBD1. There are 15 residues in the CDR3. Germline assignment: CDR1 SGHTA and CDR2 FQGNSA. J gave up 0 bases and V 5 bases, and 2 bases lay outside the gene matches. CDR3 residues: CASSPDRANTGELFF. Written as DNA, the CDR3 is TGTGCCAGCAGCCCGGACAGGGCGAACACCGGGGAGCTGTTTTTT.

The chain couples TRBV28 to TRBJ1-4, with 12 bases identical to TRBD1. Germline lookup yields CDR1 MDHEN and CDR2 SYDVKM. Trimming at V came to 2 bases and at J to 8 bases, leaving 9 bases not matched to a gene. This CDR3 region has 17 residues. The DNA of the CDR3 is TGTGCCAGCAGTTTAATATCGGGACAGGGGGCGAGAGAAAAACTGTTTTTT. Protein sequence: CASSLISGQGAREKLFF.

The J gene is TRBJ2-1, the V gene TRBV5-1; the match to TRBD1 covers 10 bases. Germline V gene lookup returns CDR1 SGHRS and CDR2 YFSETQ. After removal of 0 bases from V and 7 bases from J, the junction contained 4 bases not matched to a gene. The CDR3 length is 15 residues. The CDR3 loop is CASSLEGQGLNEQFF. Written as DNA, the CDR3 is TGCGCCAGCAGCTTGGAGGGACAGGGGTTGAATGAGCAGTTCTTC. Together with reference TRBV5-1 and TRBJ2-1, the CDR3 gives the full variable domain: KAGVTQTPRYLIKTRGQQVTLSCSPISGHRSVSWYQQTPGQGLQFLFEYFSETQRNKGNFPGRFSGRQFSNSRSEMNVSTLELGDSALYLCASSLEGQGLNEQFFGPGTRLTVL.

This chain uses TRBV2 with TRBJ2-7, with TRBD2 matching 10 bases. The V gene end was trimmed by 4 bases and the J gene end by 2 bases; junction bases not matched to a gene: 5. The CDR3 has 15 residues. The germline V gene has CDR1 SNHLY and CDR2 FYNNEI. DNA for the CDR3: TGTGCCAGCAGTGCCGGGACTAGCGCACCCTACGAGCAGTACTTC. It yields the protein CASSAGTSAPYEQYF.

V gene TRBV18 combines with J gene TRBJ1-1; a possible D gene is TRBD1 (6 bases). CDR3 length: 13 residues. Germline CDR1 is KGHSH and CDR2 is LQKENI. Trimming stripped 5 bases from V and 1 base from J, with 8 bases between. Here the CDR3 DNA reads TGTGCCAGCTCAACGGACAGGAACACTGAAGCTTTCTTT. Amino acid sequence: CASSTDRNTEAFF.

The chain carries TRBV9 and TRBJ2-7, with TRBD1 matching 8 bases. The junction had 3 bases not matched to a gene; V was cut back by 0 bases and J by 1 base. CDR1 and CDR2 (germline): SGDLS, YYNGEE. The CDR3 runs 15 residues. CDR3 sequence: CASSVGTGLSYEQYF. The CDR3 DNA follows: TGTGCCAGCAGCGTAGGGACAGGGCTTTCCTACGAGCAGTACTTC.

About this clone itself: Other DNA sequences in this sample translate to the same CDR3. The chain is built from TRBV5-1 and TRBJ1-5, with D possibly matching TRBD1 (6 bases). Trimming took off 0 bases at V and 4 bases at J, with 8 bases between the two ends. CDR1 SGHRS and CDR2 YFSETQ come from the germline V gene. This CDR3 has 14 residues. In DNA, the CDR3 is TGCGCCAGCAGCTTGGGGACAGCAAATCAGCCCCAGCATTTT. Amino acids: CASSLGTANQPQHF.

The chain has TRBV5-5 and TRBJ2-3; D gene ambiguous. Trimming took off 3 bases at V and 0 bases at J, with 8 bases between the two ends. There are 14 residues in the CDR3. CDR1 is SGHKS and CDR2 is YYEKEE in the germline V gene (reference sequence). The DNA for the CDR3 is TGTGCCAGCAGCTCGACAAGTAGCACAGATACGCAGTATTTT. As protein: CASSSTSSTDTQYF.

The V call is TRBV7-9, the J call TRBJ1-2; perhaps TRBD1 as D (5 bases). The CDR3 consists of 11 residues. From germline, CDR1 is SEHNR and CDR2 FQNEAQ (reference sequence). V was trimmed by 3 bases and J by 8 bases, leaving 7 bases between them. The CDR3 is CASSLEGGYTF. CDR3 in DNA: TGTGCCAGCAGCTTGGAGGGGGGCTACACCTTC.

The rearrangement uses TRBV10-1 and TRBJ2-1, with 13 bases identical to TRBD2. The germline V gene has CDR1 WNHNN and CDR2 SYGVQD (reference sequence). With V trimmed by 6 bases and J by 6 bases, 14 bases remained unmatched. The CDR3 has 18 residues. CDR3 sequence reads: CASRLAGGFVFTGNEQFF. As DNA, the CDR3 is TGCGCCAGCAGACTAGCGGGGGGGTTTGTTTTCACCGGCAATGAGCAGTTCTTC.

This sequence joins TRBV18 and TRBJ1-1; the D gene is possibly TRBD1 (6 bases). The CDR3 is 14 amino acids. V lost 3 bases and J 3 bases, leaving 11 bases between the germline ends. Germline lookup yields CDR1 KGHSH and CDR2 LQKENI. CDR3 protein: CASSPLRGDTEAFF. The CDR3 DNA is TGTGCCAGCTCACCCCTGAGGGGGGACACTGAAGCTTTCTTT.

This chain connects TRBV28 to TRBJ1-2; D is unclear. This CDR3 has 12 residues. CDR1 and CDR2 from the germline V gene are MDHEN and SYDVKM. Trimming stripped 4 bases from V and 8 bases from J, with 11 bases between. The CDR3 spells CASSYFAGGYTF. The CDR3 nucleotides are TGTGCCAGCAGTTACTTCGCGGGCGGCTACACCTTC.

The V and J genes are TRBV6-1 and TRBJ2-7, with D possibly being TRBD2 (6 bases). Germline V gene lookup returns CDR1 MNHNS and CDR2 SASEGT. The CDR3 has 15 residues. The V gene lost 8 bases and the J gene lost 4 bases, with 21 bases spanning the gap. CDR3 in amino acids: CASCWSPSEIYEQYF. The CDR3 coding sequence is TGTGCCAGCTGCTGGAGCCCTAGCGAGATATACGAGCAGTACTTC.

The V gene is TRBV28, the J gene TRBJ2-7, with TRBD2 matching 13 bases. Germline V CDR1 and CDR2: MDHEN, SYDVKM. Losses at the gene ends were 6 bases for V and 4 bases for J; bases not matched to a gene: 6. This CDR3 has 15 residues. Here the CDR3 reads CASRTSGGFGYEQYV. CDR3 nucleotide sequence: TGTGCCAGCAGGACTAGCGGGGGGTTTGGGTACGAGCAGTACGTC.

The chain is built from TRBV30 and TRBJ2-7; D is undetermined. With 0 bases removed from V and 2 bases from J, the gap between germline ends came to 14 bases. The CDR3 runs 15 residues. Germline V gene lookup returns CDR1 GTSNPN and CDR2 SVGIG (reference sequence). The CDR3 protein is CAWSVLSCSTYEQYF. CDR3 bases: TGTGCCTGGAGTGTACTTTCGTGCAGTACCTACGAGCAGTACTTC.

This CDR3 reads CASSGDKTGPLPSEQYF. For the CDR3, the DNA is TGTGCCAGCAGCGGGGACAAAACGGGACCCTTACCAAGCGAGCAGTACTTC. The rearrangement links TRBV5-4 to TRBJ2-7; maybe TRBD1 (6 bases). The CDR3 length is 17 residues. The V and J ends lost 4 bases and 6 bases respectively, with 26 bases between them. In germline, CDR1 is SGHNT, CDR2 YYREEE (reference sequence).

The chain links TRBV5-5 to TRBJ2-3; 10 bases line up with TRBD1. CDR1 SGHKS and CDR2 YYEKEE come from the germline V gene (reference sequence). The junction had 8 bases not matched to a gene; V was cut back by 0 bases and J by 7 bases. CDR3 size: 16 residues. The CDR3 region has the DNA TGTGCCAGCAGCTTGGTAGTGGGACAGGGGCTTAATACGCAGTATTTT. Translated: CASSLVVGQGLNTQYF.

The CDR3 region has the DNA TGTGCCAGCTCACCGTGGGACAAGAAAGCTTTCTTT. Protein: CASSPWDKKAFF. This rearrangement joins TRBV18 to TRBJ1-1, with TRBD1 as a possible D gene (6 bases). In germline, CDR1 is KGHSH, CDR2 LQKENI. The CDR3 loop spans 12 amino acids. The ends were cut back, 3 bases at V and 9 bases at J, with 11 bases in the middle.

Only a few counts were recorded for this clone. The chain uses TRBV5-4 and TRBJ1-2, with D unclear. The germline CDR1 and CDR2 sequences are SGHNT and YYREEE (reference sequence). The CDR3 totals 14 residues. Trimming cost V 5 bases and J 1 base, with 12 bases left between them. This chain's CDR3 is CASRRVGGNYGYTF. The CDR3 nucleotides read TGTGCCAGCAGAAGGGTGGGCGGTAACTATGGCTACACCTTC.

The chain recombines TRBV7-2 with TRBJ1-6; 7 bases agree with TRBD1. This CDR3 has 15 amino acids. Trimming took 5 bases from V and 7 from J; bases not matched to a gene: 8. CDR1 and CDR2 from the germline V gene are SGHTA and FQGNSA. The CDR3 loop is CASSLYGTANSPLHF. DNA of the CDR3: TGTGCCAGCAGCCTTTACGGGACAGCGAATTCACCCCTCCACTTT.

In its sample, this clone was seen once. The V gene is TRBV7-3, the J gene TRBJ2-3, with 9 bases fitting TRBD2. Trimming took 5 bases from V and 1 from J; bases not matched to a gene: 7. This CDR3 spans 16 amino acids. Germline CDR1 and CDR2: SGHTA and FQGTGA. This CDR3 is CASSLNSGRGTDTQYF. CDR3 nucleotide sequence: TGTGCCAGCAGCCTGAATAGCGGGAGAGGCACAGATACGCAGTATTTT.

This clone came up once. This chain uses TRBV7-2 with TRBJ2-2; perhaps TRBD1 as D (6 bases). The germline CDR1 and CDR2 sequences are SGHTA and FQGNSA. This CDR3 contains 14 residues. Trimming pared 5 bases from V and 4 bases from J, leaving 11 bases between. CDR3 nucleotide sequence: TGTGCCAGCAGCCCCGGGACATCCACCGGGGAGCTGTTTTTT. The encoded protein is CASSPGTSTGELFF.

The rearrangement uses TRBV28 and TRBJ2-2; D unclear. The CDR3 loop spans 13 amino acids. V gave up 8 bases and J gave up 1 base, with 8 bases separating them. CDR1 is MDHEN and CDR2 is SYDVKM in the germline V gene. The CDR3 is CASQDGNTGELFF. The CDR3 DNA reads TGTGCCAGCCAGGACGGGAACACCGGGGAGCTGTTTTTT.